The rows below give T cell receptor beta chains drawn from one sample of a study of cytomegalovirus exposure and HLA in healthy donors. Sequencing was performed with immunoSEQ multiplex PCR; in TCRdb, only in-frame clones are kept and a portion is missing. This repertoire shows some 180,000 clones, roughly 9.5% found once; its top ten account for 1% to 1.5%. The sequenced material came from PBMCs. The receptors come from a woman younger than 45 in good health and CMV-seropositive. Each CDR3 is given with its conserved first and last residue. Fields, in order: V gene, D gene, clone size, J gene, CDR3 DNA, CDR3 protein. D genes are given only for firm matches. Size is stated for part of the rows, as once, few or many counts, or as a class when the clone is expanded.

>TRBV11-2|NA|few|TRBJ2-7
TGTGCCAGCAGCCGGCAAACAGGATACGAGCAGTACTTC
CASSRQTGYEQYF
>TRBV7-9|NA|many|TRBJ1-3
TGTGCCAGCAGCCAAACACAGCTCTCCTCTGGAAACACCATATATTTT
CASSQTQLSSGNTIYF
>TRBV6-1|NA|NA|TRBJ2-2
TGTGCCAGCCCCCTGGGGACTTATGACACCGGGGAGCTGTTTTTT
CASPLGTYDTGELFF
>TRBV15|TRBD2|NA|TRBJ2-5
TGTGCCACCAGCAGCAGACTAGCGGGAGAAGAGACCCAGTACTTC
CATSSRLAGEETQYF
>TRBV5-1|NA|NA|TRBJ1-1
TGCGCCAGCAGACACGCCAACACTGAAGCTTTCTTT
CASRHANTEAFF
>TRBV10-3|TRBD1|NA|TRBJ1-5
TGTGCCATCAAAGGGACAGCTAATCAGCCCCAGCATTTT
CAIKGTANQPQHF
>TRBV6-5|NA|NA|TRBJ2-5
TGTGCCAGCAGCCGGACAGTCCAAGAGACCCAGTACTTC
CASSRTVQETQYF
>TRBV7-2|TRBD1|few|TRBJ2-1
TGTGCCAGCAGCACCCGGACAGGGGACGAGCAGTTCTTC
CASSTRTGDEQFF
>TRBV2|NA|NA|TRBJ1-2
TGTGCCAGCAGTGAAACACAGGGTGGCGGCTACACCTTC
CASSETQGGGYTF
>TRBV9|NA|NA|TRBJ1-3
TGTGCCAGCAGAGGAGGGTCTGGAAACACCATATATTTT
CASRGGSGNTIYF
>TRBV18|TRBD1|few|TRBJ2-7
TGTGCCAGCTCGCTCCGGGACAGGGGCCCCTACGAGCAGTACTTC
CASSLRDRGPYEQYF
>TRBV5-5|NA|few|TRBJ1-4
TGTGCCAGCAGCACCTTACGAGGGGAAAAACTGTTTTTT
CASSTLRGEKLFF
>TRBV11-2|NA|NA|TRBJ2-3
TGTGCCAGCAGCTTAGGAGCGGCGGATACGCAGTATTTT
CASSLGAADTQYF
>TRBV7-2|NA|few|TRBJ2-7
TGTGCCAGCAGCTTATTTCGTCGTACGGGGGAGCAGTACTTC
CASSLFRRTGEQYF
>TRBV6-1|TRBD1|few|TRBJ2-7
TGTGCCAGTCTAATGACAGGGGCTGACGAGCAGTACTTC
CASLMTGADEQYF
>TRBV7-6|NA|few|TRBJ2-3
TGTGCCAGCAGCTCCTCCAGTGTTGGCACAGATACGCAGTATTTT
CASSSSSVGTDTQYF
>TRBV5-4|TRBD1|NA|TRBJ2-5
TGTGCCAGCAGCTCGGACAGGGGGGTCGAGACCCAGTACTTC
CASSSDRGVETQYF
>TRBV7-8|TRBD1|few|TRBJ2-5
TGTGCCAGCAGCGGCCGGGACAGGGGTGAGACCCAGTACTTC
CASSGRDRGETQYF
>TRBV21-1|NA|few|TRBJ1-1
TGTGCCAGCAGCTACAAGGGGACTGAAGCTTTCTTT
CASSYKGTEAFF
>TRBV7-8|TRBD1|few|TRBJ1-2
TGTGCCAGCAGCTTAAGGGGGCCCGATGGCTACACCTTC
CASSLRGPDGYTF
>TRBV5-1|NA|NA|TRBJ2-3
TGCGCCAGCCGGACTAGGGGGATCACAGATACGCAGTATTTT
CASRTRGITDTQYF
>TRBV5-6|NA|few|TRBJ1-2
TGTGCCAGCAGCCCCGAGGCGGGGGGGGATGGCTACACCTTC
CASSPEAGGDGYTF
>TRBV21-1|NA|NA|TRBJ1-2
TGTGCCAGCAGCAAAGTACAGAGTAACTATGGCTACACCTTC
CASSKVQSNYGYTF
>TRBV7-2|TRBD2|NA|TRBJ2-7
TGTGCCAGCAGCTCCAGGCAGGGGACTAGCGGACAATTC
CASSSRQGTSGQF
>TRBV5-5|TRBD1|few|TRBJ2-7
TGTGCCAGCGGTTTCGGACAGGGCTACGAGCAGTACTTC
CASGFGQGYEQYF
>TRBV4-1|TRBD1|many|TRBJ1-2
TGCGCCAGCAGCCAGGAGGCAGGGGGCGGCTACACCTTC
CASSQEAGGGYTF
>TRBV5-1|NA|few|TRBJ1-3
TGCGCCAGCAGCTATTCGGCAGGGGGAAACACCATATATTTT
CASSYSAGGNTIYF
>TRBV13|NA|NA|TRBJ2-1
TGTGCCAGCAGCCCCGGGACTCCTGGAGGCAATGAGCAGTTCTTC
CASSPGTPGGNEQFF
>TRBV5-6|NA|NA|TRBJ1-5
TGTGCCAGCAGCTTGGCAGGGTTTCAGCCCCAGCATTTT
CASSLAGFQPQHF
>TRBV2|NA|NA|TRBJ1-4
TGTGCCAGCAAGACTCAGGGCCATCCTAATGAAAAACTGTTTTTT
CASKTQGHPNEKLFF
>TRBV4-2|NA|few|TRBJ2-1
TGTGCCAGCAGCCCAACTACTCAGCGATTAGATCCGTTCTTC
CASSPTTQRLDPFF
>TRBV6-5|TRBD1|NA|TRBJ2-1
TGTGCCAGCAGGACCGACAGGGGGCAGTACAATGAGCAGTTCTTC
CASRTDRGQYNEQFF
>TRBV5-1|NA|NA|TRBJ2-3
TGCGCCAGCAGCTTGTTGTCCAGGGCGACAGATACGCAGTATTTT
CASSLLSRATDTQYF
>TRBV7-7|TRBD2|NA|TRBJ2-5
TGTGCCACCCAGCGACTAGCGGGAGTGGAGACCCAGTACTTC
CATQRLAGVETQYF
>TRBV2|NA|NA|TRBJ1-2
TGTGCCAGCAGTGAACCAATGGGGAGGGGGTATGGCTACACCTTC
CASSEPMGRGYGYTF
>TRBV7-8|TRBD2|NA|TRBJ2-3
TGTGCCAGCAGCTTAGGAGGACTAGCGGTCAACACAGATACGCAGTATTTT
CASSLGGLAVNTDTQYF
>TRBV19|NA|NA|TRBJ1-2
TGTGCCAGTAGCCCAGGGAGGAGTCAGGTCTATGGCTACACCTTC
CASSPGRSQVYGYTF
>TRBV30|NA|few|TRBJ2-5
TGTGCCTGGGCGTCCTTATTTGGAGGCCAGTACTTC
CAWASLFGGQYF
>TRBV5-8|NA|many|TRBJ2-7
TGTGCCAGCAGCCCCGGACAGCGCCCCAGCTCCTACGAGCAGTACTTC
CASSPGQRPSSYEQYF
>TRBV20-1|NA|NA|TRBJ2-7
TGCAGTGCCGGGACCTACGAGCAGTACTTC
CSAGTYEQYF
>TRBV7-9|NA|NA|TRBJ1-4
TGTGCCAGCAGCTTTGTAGGGGATGAAAAACTGTTTTTT
CASSFVGDEKLFF
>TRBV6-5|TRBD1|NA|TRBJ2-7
TGTGCCAGCAGTCCAGGACAGGGGGCAACCTACGAGCAGTACTTC
CASSPGQGATYEQYF
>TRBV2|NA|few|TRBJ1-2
TGTGCCAGCAGTGCACTAAACAGGGCCTCAAACTATGGCTACACCTTC
CASSALNRASNYGYTF
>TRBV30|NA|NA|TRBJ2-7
TGTGCCGGCCTAGGGGGGGCGTCCTCCTACGAGCAGTACTTC
CAGLGGASSYEQYF
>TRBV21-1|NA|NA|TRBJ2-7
TGTGCCAGCAGCCCCCGACCCCGACAGGGAATCTACGAGCAGTACTTC
CASSPRPRQGIYEQYF
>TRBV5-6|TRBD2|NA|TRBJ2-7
TGTGCCAGCAGCCCTTTAGCGGGGAGGTACGAGCAGTACTTC
CASSPLAGRYEQYF
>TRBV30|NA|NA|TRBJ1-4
TGTGCCTGGAGTATGGGGCGTAGTCCCATCGGTGAAAAACTGTTTTTT
CAWSMGRSPIGEKLFF
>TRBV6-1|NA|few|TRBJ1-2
TGTGCCAGCAGTGAAACTTACAGGGATAAGGATGGCTACACCTTC
CASSETYRDKDGYTF
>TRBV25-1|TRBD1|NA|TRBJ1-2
TGTGCCAGCAGTGGTATCGGGACAGCATATGGCTACACCTTC
CASSGIGTAYGYTF
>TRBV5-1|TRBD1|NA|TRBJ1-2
TGCGCCAGCAGCCTCCGGGACAGTGACTATGGCTACACCTTC
CASSLRDSDYGYTF
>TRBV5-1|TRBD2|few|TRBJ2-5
TGCGCCAGCAGCTTGGGTCGCGCGGGAGGGCGCGAGACCCAGTACTTC
CASSLGRAGGRETQYF
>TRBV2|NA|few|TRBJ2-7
TGTGCCAGCAGTGAGTGGGGGACACCGGAGTACGAGCAGTACTTC
CASSEWGTPEYEQYF
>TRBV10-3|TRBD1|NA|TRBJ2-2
TGTGCCATGGGACAGGGGGGCACCGGGGAGCTGTTTTTT
CAMGQGGTGELFF
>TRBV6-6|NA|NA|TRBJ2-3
TGTGCCAGCAGCCTAGACAGTCGAGTGCAGTATTTT
CASSLDSRVQYF
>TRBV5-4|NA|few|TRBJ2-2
TGTGCCAGCAGCTGGATTCCCGACAGGACCGGGGAGCTGTTTTTT
CASSWIPDRTGELFF
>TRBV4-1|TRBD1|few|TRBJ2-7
TGCGCCAGCAGCCCTGGGACAGGGGAGCGCGAGCAGTACTTC
CASSPGTGEREQYF
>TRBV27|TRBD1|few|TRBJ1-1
TGTGCCAGCAGTTTAGGGGACAGGGAGAACACTGAAGCTTTCTTT
CASSLGDRENTEAFF
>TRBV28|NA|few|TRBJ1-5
TGTGCCAGCAGTTTCCCGGGCTCCGGGGGGAATCAGCCCCAGCATTTT
CASSFPGSGGNQPQHF
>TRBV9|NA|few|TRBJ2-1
TGTGCCAGCAGCGTAGGAGGGCGGAATGAGCAGTTCTTC
CASSVGGRNEQFF
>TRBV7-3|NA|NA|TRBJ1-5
TGTGCCAGCAGCGGGGGCCCGGGACAGCCCCAGCATTTT
CASSGGPGQPQHF